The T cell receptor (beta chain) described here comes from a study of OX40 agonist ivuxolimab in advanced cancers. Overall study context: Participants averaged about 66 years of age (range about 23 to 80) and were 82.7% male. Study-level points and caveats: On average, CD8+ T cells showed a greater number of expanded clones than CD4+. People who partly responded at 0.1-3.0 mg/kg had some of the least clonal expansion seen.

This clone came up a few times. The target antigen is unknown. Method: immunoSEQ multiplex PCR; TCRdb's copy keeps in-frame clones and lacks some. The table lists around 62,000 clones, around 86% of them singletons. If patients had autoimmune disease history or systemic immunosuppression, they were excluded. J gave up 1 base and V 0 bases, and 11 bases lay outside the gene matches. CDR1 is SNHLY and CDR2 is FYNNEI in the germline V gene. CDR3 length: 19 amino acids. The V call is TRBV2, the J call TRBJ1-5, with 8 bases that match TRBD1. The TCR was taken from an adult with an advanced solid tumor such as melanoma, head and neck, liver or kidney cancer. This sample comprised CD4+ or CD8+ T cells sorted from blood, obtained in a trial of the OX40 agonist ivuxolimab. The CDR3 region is CASSEANLAGGRSNQPQHF. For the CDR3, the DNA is TGTGCCAGCAGTGAAGCAAACCTCGCAGGGGGCAGAAGCAATCAGCCCCAGCATTTT.